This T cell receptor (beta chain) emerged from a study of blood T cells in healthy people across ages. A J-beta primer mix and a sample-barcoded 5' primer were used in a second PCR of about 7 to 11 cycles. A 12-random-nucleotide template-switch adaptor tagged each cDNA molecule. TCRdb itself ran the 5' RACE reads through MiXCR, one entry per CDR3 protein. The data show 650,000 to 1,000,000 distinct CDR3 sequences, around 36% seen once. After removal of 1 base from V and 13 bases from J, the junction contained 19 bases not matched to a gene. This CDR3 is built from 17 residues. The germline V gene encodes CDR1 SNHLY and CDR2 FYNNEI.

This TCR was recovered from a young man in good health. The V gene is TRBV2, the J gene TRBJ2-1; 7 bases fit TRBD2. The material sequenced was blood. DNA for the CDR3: TGTGCCAGCAGTGAAGAAATGGCGGGGGACCTCAGGCAGACCCAGTTCTTC. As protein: CASSEEMAGDLRQTQFF. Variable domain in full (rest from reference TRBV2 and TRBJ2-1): EPEVTQTPSHQVTQMGQEVILRCVPISNHLYFYWYRQILGQKVEFLVSFYNNEISEKSEIFDDQFSVERPDGSNFTLKIRSTKLEDSAMYFCASSEEMAGDLRQTQFFGPGTRLTVL.